The entry below describes one T cell receptor beta chain. These data originate in a study of blood T cell repertoires in COVID-19. The table came from immunoSEQ multiplex PCR; TCRdb's copy has only in-frame clones and leaves some out. The data contain about 230,000 clones, 85% to 90% of them singletons. The specimen sequenced was PBMCs or T cells enriched from blood (not recorded which). This clonotype was sampled from a woman aged 30 to 39 with acute COVID-19.

The CDR3 region is CASSEAAGHTEAFF. The CDR3 DNA sequence: TGTGCCAGCAGTGAAGCGGCAGGCCACACTGAAGCTTTCTTT. The chain has TRBV6-4 and TRBJ1-1; no firm D call. This CDR3 contains 14 residues. Germline CDR1 is MRHNA and CDR2 is SNTAGT. Trimming took 3 bases from V and 3 from J, leaving 11 bases between them.